One TCR beta chain is described in this entry. In germline, CDR1 is MNHEY, CDR2 SVGAGI. This CDR3 is 14 amino acids long. The V segment lost 9 bases and the J segment 8 bases; nucleotides outside the gene matches: 11. The data stem from a study of blood T cell repertoires in COVID-19. Per the study methods: Quantification of nucleated cells was approximated via reference gene primer amplification. Some clones are missing from TCRdb's copy, which holds only in-frame ones; the method was immunoSEQ multiplex PCR. V and J calls and clone size are given by that table; D and trimming were obtained from the DNA. The sample yields about 220,000 clones, 82% seen once. Participants' reported clinical history set cohort assignment.

V is TRBV6-5 and J is TRBJ2-1; TRBD2 matches 9 bases. Sequences were obtained from PBMCs or T cells enriched from blood (not recorded which). This sequence was found in a woman aged 60-75 years who had recovered from COVID-19. CDR3 DNA sequence: TGTGCCAGTGGGCCCGGGACTAGCAGGGATGAGCAGTTCTTC. Its protein is CASGPGTSRDEQFF.